Sequencing of this TCR beta chain was carried out in a study of cytomegalovirus exposure and HLA in healthy donors. Germline lookup yields CDR1 MNHEY and CDR2 SMNVEV (reference sequence). Trimming shortened V by 8 bases and J by 7 bases, and 11 bases separated the two germline ends. The CDR3 totals 11 residues. PCR employed 60 Vbeta and 13 Jbeta primers. Libraries were prepared by immunoSEQ multiplex PCR; TCRdb keeps only in-frame clonotypes and omits some of them. Found here are around 91,000 clones, around four fifths of them singletons; the top ten hold approximately 4.4%. The chain couples TRBV27 to TRBJ1-2; possible D gene TRBD1, 5 bases. The TCR comes from a male donor in good health and CMV-seropositive. The source material was PBMCs. In DNA, the CDR3 is TGTGCCAGCTCAGCAGGGCTTGGCTACACCTTC. This encodes CASSAGLGYTF.